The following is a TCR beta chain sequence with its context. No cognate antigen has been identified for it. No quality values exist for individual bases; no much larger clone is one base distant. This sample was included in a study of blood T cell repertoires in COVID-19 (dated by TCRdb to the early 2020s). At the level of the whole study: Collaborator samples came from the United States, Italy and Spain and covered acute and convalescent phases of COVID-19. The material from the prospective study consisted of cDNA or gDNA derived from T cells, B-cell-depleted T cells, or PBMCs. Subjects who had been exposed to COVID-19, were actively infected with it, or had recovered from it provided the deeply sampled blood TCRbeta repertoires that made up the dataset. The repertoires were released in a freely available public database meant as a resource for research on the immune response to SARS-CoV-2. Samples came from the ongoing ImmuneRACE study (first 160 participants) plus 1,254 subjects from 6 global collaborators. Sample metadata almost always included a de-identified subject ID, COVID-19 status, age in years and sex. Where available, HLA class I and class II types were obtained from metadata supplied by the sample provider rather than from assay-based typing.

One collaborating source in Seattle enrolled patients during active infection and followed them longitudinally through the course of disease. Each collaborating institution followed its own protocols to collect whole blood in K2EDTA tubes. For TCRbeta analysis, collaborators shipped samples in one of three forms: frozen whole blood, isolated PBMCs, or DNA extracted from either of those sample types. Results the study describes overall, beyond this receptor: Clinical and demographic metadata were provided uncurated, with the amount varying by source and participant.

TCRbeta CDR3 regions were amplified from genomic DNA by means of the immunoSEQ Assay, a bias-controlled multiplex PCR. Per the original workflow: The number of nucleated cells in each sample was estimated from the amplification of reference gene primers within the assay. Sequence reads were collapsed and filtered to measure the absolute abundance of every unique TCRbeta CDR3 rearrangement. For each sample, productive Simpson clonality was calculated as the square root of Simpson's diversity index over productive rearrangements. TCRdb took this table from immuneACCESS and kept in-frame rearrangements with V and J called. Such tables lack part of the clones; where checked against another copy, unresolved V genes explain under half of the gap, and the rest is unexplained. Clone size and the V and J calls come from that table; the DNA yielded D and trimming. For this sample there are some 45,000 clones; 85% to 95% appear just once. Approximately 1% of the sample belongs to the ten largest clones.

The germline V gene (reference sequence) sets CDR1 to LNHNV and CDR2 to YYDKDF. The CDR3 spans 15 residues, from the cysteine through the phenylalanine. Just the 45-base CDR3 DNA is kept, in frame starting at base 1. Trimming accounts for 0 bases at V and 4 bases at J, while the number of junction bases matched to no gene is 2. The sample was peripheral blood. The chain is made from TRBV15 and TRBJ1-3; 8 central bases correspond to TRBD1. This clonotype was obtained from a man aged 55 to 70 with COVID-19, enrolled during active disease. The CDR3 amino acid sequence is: CATSRDPGGGNTIYF. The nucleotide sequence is TGTGCCACCAGCAGAGATCCAGGGGGCGGAAACACCATATATTTT.